This T cell receptor beta chain was retrieved from a study of OX40 agonist ivuxolimab in advanced cancers. The wider study: Ivuxolimab, an antibody that agonizes OX40 (CD134), was administered to the patients.

As to this clone: The target antigen is unknown.

This CDR3 is built from 13 residues. CDR1 is MNHNS, CDR2 SASEGT, per germline. The V end lost 4 bases, the J end lost 7 bases, and 13 bases lay between the germline ends. Autoimmune disease history or systemic immunosuppression meant exclusion. Clones were read by immunoSEQ multiplex PCR, and TCRdb kept only the in-frame ones, dropping some. The sample carries tens of thousands of clones, around 86% recorded once. Study outcomes and limitations: Relative to CD4+ cells, CD8+ T cells on average had more expanded clones.

Here the sequenced sample was CD4+ or CD8+ T cells sorted from blood, taken in a trial of the OX40 agonist ivuxolimab. The V gene is TRBV6-1, the J gene TRBJ2-5; no reliable D call. The origin of this receptor is an adult with an advanced solid tumor such as melanoma, head and neck, liver or kidney cancer. CDR3 loop: CASSGGEVGTQYF. CDR3 nucleotides: TGTGCCAGCAGTGGTGGAGAGGTAGGGACCCAGTACTTC.